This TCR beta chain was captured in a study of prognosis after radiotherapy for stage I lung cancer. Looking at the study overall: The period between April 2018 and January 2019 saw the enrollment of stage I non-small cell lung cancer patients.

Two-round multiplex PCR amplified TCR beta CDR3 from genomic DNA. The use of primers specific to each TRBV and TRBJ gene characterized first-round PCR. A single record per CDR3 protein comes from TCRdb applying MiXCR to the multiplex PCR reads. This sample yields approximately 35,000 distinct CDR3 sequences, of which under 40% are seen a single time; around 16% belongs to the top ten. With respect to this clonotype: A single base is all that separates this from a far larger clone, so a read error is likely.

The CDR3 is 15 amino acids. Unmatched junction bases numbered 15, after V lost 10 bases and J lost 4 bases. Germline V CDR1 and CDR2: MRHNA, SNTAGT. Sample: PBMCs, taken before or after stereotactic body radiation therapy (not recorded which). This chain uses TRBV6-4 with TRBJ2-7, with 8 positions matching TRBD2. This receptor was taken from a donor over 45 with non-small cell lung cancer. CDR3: CAIKGTRGSQYEQYF. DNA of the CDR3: TGTGCCATCAAGGGGACTAGAGGGAGTCAGTACGAGCAGTACTTC.